This T cell receptor beta chain was sequenced during a study of blood T cell repertoires in COVID-19. Study background: Sites in the United States, Italy and Spain provided acute and convalescent COVID-19 samples.

In Seattle, patients joined the study during active infection and were tracked longitudinally. Germline V gene data show CDR1 as LNHDA and CDR2 as SQIVND (reference sequence). This CDR3 region has 15 residues. Trimming took 5 bases from V and 3 from J; bases not matched to a gene: 8. Some clones are missing from TCRdb's copy, which holds only in-frame ones; the method was immunoSEQ multiplex PCR. The sample lists hundreds of thousands of clones, nearly 90% occurring once. This receptor was identified in a woman in her forties with COVID-19, enrolled during active disease. The V call is TRBV19, the J call TRBJ2-7; 9 nucleotides match TRBD1. Sequencing was performed on peripheral blood. DNA for the CDR3: TGTGCCAGTAGTTCGTGGGGGACAGGGTTCTACGAGCAGTACTTC. This sequence encodes CASSSWGTGFYEQYF.